This TCR beta chain was sequenced for a study of shared clonotypes between healthy human individuals. On sorted subsets, replicate PCRs used approximately 190 ng DNA, or some 28,000 T cell genomes. Sequencing was performed with immunoSEQ multiplex PCR; in TCRdb, only in-frame clones are kept and a portion is missing. The data show 2 million to 2.5 million clones, just over 90% seen once. Only Caucasian adults living in Nashville, Tennessee served as donors. It was into CD45RA+ naive and CD45RA-negative memory subsets that the CD4+ cells were split. Trimming pared 4 bases from V and 6 bases from J, leaving 12 bases between. The germline CDR1 and CDR2 sequences are SQVTM and ANQGSEA. The CDR3 consists of 12 residues.

Sequencing was performed on naive CD4+ T cells from PBMCs. As for subset: CD45RA+ positively selected. The chain is built from TRBV29-1 and TRBJ1-1; D is possibly TRBD1 (5 bases). This sequence originates from a man in his late teens or twenties in good health. Some clones in this sample may be carry-over from other donors' samples. This CDR3 is CSVAGTGSEAFF. The CDR3 DNA reads TGCAGCGTTGCCGGGACGGGGTCTGAAGCTTTCTTT.